This T cell receptor (beta chain) was profiled in a study of response to subunit inactivated influenza vaccine. Study outcomes and limitations: The authors offered the suggestion that each seasonal influenza vaccination recruits few new T cells.

TCRdb redid the calling of the RT-PCR reads with MiXCR, one entry per CDR3 protein. This sample has under 550,000 distinct CDR3 sequences, with 7.5% to 8.5% found just once. The sample holds a few counts of this clonotype. The antigen remains undetermined. Between the trimmed V and J ends, which lost 0 bases and 10 bases, there was a span of 4 bases. This CDR3 comprises 11 residues. CDR1 SQVTM and CDR2 ANQGSEA come from the germline V gene. The J gene is TRBJ2-6, the V gene TRBV29-1; D unclear. The TCR sequence derives from a man aged 50-75 years who received an inactivated influenza vaccine. Sequencing used PBMCs from blood, obtained less than 30 months after vaccination. CDR3 nucleotide sequence: TGCAGCGTTGAAGATCCAAACGTCCTGACTTTC. This gives the protein CSVEDPNVLTF.